This entry concerns a single T cell receptor (beta chain). The sample is drawn from a study of blood T cell repertoires in COVID-19. Overall study: Samples came from the United States, Italy and Spain, spanning acute and convalescent COVID-19. PBMCs, B-cell-depleted T cells, or T cells were the source of the cDNA or gDNA that made up the material.

Original processing notes: From reference gene primer amplification, estimates of nucleated cell counts were derived. Some clones are missing from TCRdb's copy, which holds only in-frame ones; the method was immunoSEQ multiplex PCR. That table supplies the V and J calls and clone size; D and trimming were determined from the DNA. The profile shows about 230,000 clones, around 83% of them singletons. The CDR3 is 16 residues long. CDR1 SEHNR and CDR2 FQNEAQ come from the germline V gene (reference sequence). V dropped 1 base and J dropped 8; count of bases not matched to a gene: 9. This receptor was obtained from a woman aged 50 to 65 with acute or convalescent COVID-19. Sequencing was carried out using peripheral blood. This rearrangement joins TRBV7-9 to TRBJ2-1, with TRBD2 identical over 9 bases. The CDR3 coding sequence is TGTGCCAGCAGCTTAGGAATTAGCGGGAGTTCCCATGAGCAGTTCTTC. Its translation is CASSLGISGSSHEQFF. The full variable domain, completed using reference TRBV7-9 and TRBJ2-1, is DTGVSQNPRHKITKRGQNVTFRCDPISEHNRLYWYRQTLGQGPEFLTYFQNEAQLEKSRLLSDRFSAERPKGSFSTLEIQRTEQGDSAMYLCASSLGISGSSHEQFFGPGTRLTVL.